The T cell receptor beta chain described here comes from a study of Ad26.COV2.S vaccination and SARS-CoV-2 variants. The study, taken as a whole, reports: Spike-specific TCR breadth in vaccine recipients exceeded that seen in placebo recipients.

The table came from immunoSEQ multiplex PCR; TCRdb's copy has only in-frame clones and leaves some out. The sample consists of approximately 410,000 clones, 85% to 90% of them appearing once. As to treatment: roughly 20 received Ad26.COV2.S at low or high dose, single or two shots; 5 received placebo; per-sample allocation not given. The samples were gathered on day 63 after the first injection of vaccine or placebo. About this clone: Its antigen is not known.

Trimming stripped 0 bases from V and 3 bases from J, with 12 bases between. Germline V gene data show CDR1 as MRHNA and CDR2 as SNTAGT. The CDR3 consists of 16 residues. The V call is TRBV6-4, the J call TRBJ2-1, with D perhaps TRBD1 or TRBD2 (6 bases each). This clonotype was obtained from a person aged 18-60 years who received the Ad26.COV2.S COVID-19 vaccine or a placebo. This specimen consisted of peripheral blood, obtained in a trial of Ad26.COV2.S vaccine versus placebo. This chain's CDR3 is CASSDSGAGSYNEQFF. The CDR3 region has the DNA TGTGCCAGCAGTGACTCGGGGGCCGGGAGCTACAATGAGCAGTTCTTC.